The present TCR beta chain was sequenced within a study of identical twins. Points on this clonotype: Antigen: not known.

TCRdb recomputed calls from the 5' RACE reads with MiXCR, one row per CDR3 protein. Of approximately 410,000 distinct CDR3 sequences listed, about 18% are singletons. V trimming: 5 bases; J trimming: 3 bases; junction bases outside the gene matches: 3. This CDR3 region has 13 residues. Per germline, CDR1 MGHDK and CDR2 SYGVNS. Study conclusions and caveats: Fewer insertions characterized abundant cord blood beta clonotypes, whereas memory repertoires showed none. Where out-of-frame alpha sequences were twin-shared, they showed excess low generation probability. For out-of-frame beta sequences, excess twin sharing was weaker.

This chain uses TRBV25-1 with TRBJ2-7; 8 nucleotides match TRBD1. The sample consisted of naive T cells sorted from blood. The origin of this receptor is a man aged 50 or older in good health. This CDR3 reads CASSSGGDYEQYF. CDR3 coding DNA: TGTGCCAGCAGTTCAGGGGGCGACTACGAGCAGTACTTC.